Listed below are T cell receptor beta chains from one sample, sequenced in a study of blood T cell repertoires in COVID-19. Here immunoSEQ multiplex PCR was the method, and the copy in TCRdb shows in-frame clones only, minus some. The sample has about 180,000 clones; about 89% are singletons. Material: peripheral blood. The receptor set was obtained from a man aged 35 to 55 with active or convalescent COVID-19. Both conserved end residues are part of each CDR3. The D gene is left open where the match is weak. Where a row states a size, it is once, few, many or the class of an expanded clone; other rows omit it.

v_call,d_call,j_call,clone_size,cdr3_nt,cdr3_aa
TRBV6-5,.,TRBJ1-4,.,TGTGCCAGCAGTCGGGGGGGCGGGGATTTTTTT,CASSRGGGDFF
TRBV10-1,TRBD1,TRBJ2-7,.,TGCGCCAGCAGTGGTCAGACAGGGGGCGAGCAGTACTTC,CASSGQTGGEQYF
TRBV18,TRBD2,TRBJ2-7,.,TGTGCCAGCTCACCCGAGGCTAGCGGGGCCCACGAGCAGTACTTC,CASSPEASGAHEQYF
TRBV5-1,TRBD1,TRBJ1-1,.,TGCGCCAGCAGCTTCCTGGGACAGGGTAACACTGAAGCTTTCTTT,CASSFLGQGNTEAFF
TRBV19,.,TRBJ1-2,.,TGTGCCAGTAGTATAGCAGGGGCCGCCCATTATGGCTACACCTTC,CASSIAGAAHYGYTF
TRBV9,.,TRBJ2-2,.,TGTGCCAGCAGCGTAGGTGCCAGAAGCACCGGGGAGCTGTTTTTT,CASSVGARSTGELFF
TRBV5-1,TRBD1,TRBJ2-2,once,TGCGCCAGCAGCCTGGGACAGGGAGGCACCGGGGAGCTGTTTTTT,CASSLGQGGTGELFF
TRBV15,TRBD1,TRBJ2-7,.,TGTGCCACCAGCTGGGACAGGGACTCCGGGCAGTACTTC,CATSWDRDSGQYF
TRBV14,.,TRBJ2-3,.,TGTGCCAGCAGCCAAGGGGCTACGCAGTATTTT,CASSQGATQYF
TRBV7-6,TRBD2,TRBJ2-1,.,TGTGCCAGCAGATCGGTCGGCGGGGGGGCGAATGAGCAGTTCTTC,CASRSVGGGANEQFF
TRBV5-4,.,TRBJ2-7,.,TGTGCCAGCAGCTTGTACGGTTCCTACGAGCAGTACTTC,CASSLYGSYEQYF
TRBV15,.,TRBJ1-5,.,TGTGCCACCAGCAGAGATCTCGTGTTGTCCCAGCCCCAGCATTTT,CATSRDLVLSQPQHF
TRBV6-5,.,TRBJ1-6,.,TGTGCCAGCACAACGTGGGCGGGAGATTCACCCCTCCACTTT,CASTTWAGDSPLHF
TRBV4-1,.,TRBJ2-5,.,TGCGCCAGCAGCCAAAACAGTGCCCAAGAGACCCAGTACTTC,CASSQNSAQETQYF
TRBV10-2,TRBD1,TRBJ1-6,once,TGCGCCAGCGGGGGGGGAACAGGGGGATCACCCCTCCACTTT,CASGGGTGGSPLHF
TRBV6-5,TRBD1,TRBJ2-2,.,TGTGCCAGCAGTACCCAGGGGGCGCCGGCCGGGGAGCTGTTTTTT,CASSTQGAPAGELFF
TRBV6-5,TRBD1,TRBJ2-7,.,TGTGCCAGCAGTAGGGACAGGAGTGGCTCCTACGAGCAGTACTTC,CASSRDRSGSYEQYF
TRBV15,TRBD2,TRBJ2-3,once,TGTGCCACCAGCATTGGACTAGCGGGGGTTTCTCAGTATTTT,CATSIGLAGVSQYF
TRBV7-9,.,TRBJ1-1,.,TGTGCCAGCAGCGGAGGTGTCACTGAAGCTTTCTTT,CASSGGVTEAFF
TRBV2,.,TRBJ1-1,.,TGTGCCAGCAGCCCCAAAAGGCCAGGGGTTGGCACTGAAGCTTTCTTT,CASSPKRPGVGTEAFF
TRBV3-1/TRBV3-2,.,TRBJ2-1,.,TGTGCCAGCAGCCAATCTATCGGGTACTACAATGAGCAGTTCTTC,CASSQSIGYYNEQFF
TRBV4-3,.,TRBJ2-5,.,TGCGCCAGCAGCCAGACCGGACAGATCCAAGAGACCCAGTACTTC,CASSQTGQIQETQYF
TRBV28,TRBD2,TRBJ2-5,.,TGTGCCAGCAGTCTGACTAGCGGGGTTTGGGAGACCCAGTACTTC,CASSLTSGVWETQYF
TRBV7-8,.,TRBJ1-3,.,TGTGCCAGCAGCCCGACAGGTTTCGCCTCTGGAAACACCATATATTTT,CASSPTGFASGNTIYF
TRBV10-2,TRBD1,TRBJ1-1,few,TGCGCCAGCGGGGGAGGGTTTCGGACAGGGGCACTCATCCCTGAAGCTTTCTTT,CASGGGFRTGALIPEAFF
TRBV2,.,TRBJ2-5,.,TGTGCCAGCAGTGCCGAGGGAGAGACCCAGTACTTC,CASSAEGETQYF
TRBV27,.,TRBJ1-6,.,TGTGCCAGCAGTTTATCGTTAGGGGCTGGGTCACCCCTCCACTTT,CASSLSLGAGSPLHF
TRBV3-1/TRBV3-2,.,TRBJ2-2,few,TGTGCCAGCAGCCGGCGGTCCACCGGGGAGCTGTTTTTT,CASSRRSTGELFF
TRBV20-1,.,TRBJ2-1,once,TGCAGTGCTGAGGGGGAGAGGGAGCAGTTCTTC,CSAEGEREQFF
TRBV19,TRBD1,TRBJ1-3,.,TGTGCCAGTAGTACGACAGGGCCCGGAAACACCATATATTTT,CASSTTGPGNTIYF
TRBV30,.,TRBJ1-5,.,TGTGCCTGGAGTGTAAGCAGGGTCAATCAGCCCCAGCATTTT,CAWSVSRVNQPQHF
TRBV19,.,TRBJ1-2,.,TGTGCCAGTAGTATCAGTTTCGTGGACAGAACTCAGGGGTATGGCTACACCTTC,CASSISFVDRTQGYGYTF
TRBV7-9,.,TRBJ1-1,.,TGTGCCAGCAGCTCATTACAGGATGGCAAAGCTTTCTTT,CASSSLQDGKAFF
TRBV18,.,TRBJ1-3,.,TGTGCCAGCTCACGAGCTGACATCTCTGGAAACACCATATATTTT,CASSRADISGNTIYF
TRBV27,.,TRBJ1-4,once,TGTGCCAGCAGTTTTAGAGAACCCGCAACTAATGAAAAACTGTTTTTT,CASSFREPATNEKLFF
TRBV14,.,TRBJ2-7,.,TGTGCCAGCAGCCAAAGTATTTCGGGCTCCTACGAGCAGTACTTC,CASSQSISGSYEQYF
TRBV30,TRBD1,TRBJ2-5,.,TGTGCCTGGAGGACAGGGGCCGAGACCCAGTACTTC,CAWRTGAETQYF
TRBV6-5,TRBD2,TRBJ2-2,once,TGTGCCAGCTCTAGGGGAGGGGCGAACACCGGGGAGCTGTTTTTT,CASSRGGANTGELFF
TRBV6-4,TRBD1,TRBJ1-2,.,TGTGCCAGCAGCCGACAGGGGCGATATGGCTACACCTTC,CASSRQGRYGYTF
TRBV5-4,TRBD2,TRBJ2-3,.,TGTGCCAGCAGCTTCGGCGGAGTGGCTCCGCGGGGGTCAGATACGCAGTATTTT,CASSFGGVAPRGSDTQYF
TRBV2,TRBD1,TRBJ2-7,few,TGTGCCAGCAGCCGGGACAGGGGCGCCTACGAGCAGTACTTC,CASSRDRGAYEQYF
TRBV4-3,.,TRBJ2-2,.,TGCGCCAGCAGCCAAGACACAGCGAACACCGGGGAGCTGTTTTTT,CASSQDTANTGELFF
TRBV2,.,TRBJ1-1,.,TGTGCCAGCAGGGGGAGGAACACTGAAGCTTTCTTT,CASRGRNTEAFF
TRBV28,TRBD2,TRBJ2-7,.,TGTGCCAGCAGTTTTGGGAAGCGGGGGGGATACTACGAGCAGTACTTC,CASSFGKRGGYYEQYF
TRBV15,.,TRBJ2-5,.,TGTGCCACCAGCAGAGATCTGGGGAGGGGGGAGACCCAGTACTTC,CATSRDLGRGETQYF
TRBV7-9,TRBD2,TRBJ2-3,.,TGTGCCAGCAGCCCGGGACTAGCGGGGGGGAGCACAGATACGCAGTATTTT,CASSPGLAGGSTDTQYF
TRBV7-2,.,TRBJ2-7,.,TGTGCCAGCAGCTTACGGGGCGGGGCGAAGACCATCTACGAGCAGTACTTC,CASSLRGGAKTIYEQYF
TRBV29-1,.,TRBJ1-1,.,TGCAGCGTTGAAGGACTAAACACTGAAGCTTTCTTT,CSVEGLNTEAFF
TRBV11-2,TRBD1,TRBJ2-1,once,TGTGCCAGCAGCCAAGGGGGCAGCTCCTACAATGAGCAGTTCTTC,CASSQGGSSYNEQFF
TRBV19,.,TRBJ1-3,.,TGTGCCAGTTGGGAGGCTGGCTCTGGAAACACCATATATTTT,CASWEAGSGNTIYF
TRBV9,TRBD2,TRBJ2-5,.,TGTGCCAGCAGCGGGTCTAGCGGGGACCAAGAGACCCAGTACTTC,CASSGSSGDQETQYF
TRBV3-1/TRBV3-2,.,TRBJ1-2,once,TGTGCCAGCAGCCAAGCCATCAACTATGGCTACACCTTC,CASSQAINYGYTF
TRBV19,.,TRBJ1-2,.,TGTGCCAGTAGGGCCAGTAACTATGGCTACACCTTC,CASRASNYGYTF